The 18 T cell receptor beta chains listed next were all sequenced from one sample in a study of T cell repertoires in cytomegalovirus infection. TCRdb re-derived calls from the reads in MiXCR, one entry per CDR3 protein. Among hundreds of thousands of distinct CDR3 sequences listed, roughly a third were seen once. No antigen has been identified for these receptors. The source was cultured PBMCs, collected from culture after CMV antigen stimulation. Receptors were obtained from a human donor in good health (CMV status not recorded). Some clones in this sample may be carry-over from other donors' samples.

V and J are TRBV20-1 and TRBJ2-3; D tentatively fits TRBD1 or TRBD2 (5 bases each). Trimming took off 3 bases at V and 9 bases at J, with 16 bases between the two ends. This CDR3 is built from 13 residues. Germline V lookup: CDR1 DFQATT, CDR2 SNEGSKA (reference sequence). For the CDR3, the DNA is TGCAGTGCTAGGGGACGGGGTATTCAGACGCAGTATTTT. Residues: CSARGRGIQTQYF.

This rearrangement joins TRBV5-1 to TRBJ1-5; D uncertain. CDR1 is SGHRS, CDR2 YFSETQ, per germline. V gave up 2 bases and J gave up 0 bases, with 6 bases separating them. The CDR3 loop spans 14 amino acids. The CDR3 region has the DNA TGCGCCAGCAGCTTTCAGTTTAGCAATCAGCCCCAGCATTTT. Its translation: CASSFQFSNQPQHF.

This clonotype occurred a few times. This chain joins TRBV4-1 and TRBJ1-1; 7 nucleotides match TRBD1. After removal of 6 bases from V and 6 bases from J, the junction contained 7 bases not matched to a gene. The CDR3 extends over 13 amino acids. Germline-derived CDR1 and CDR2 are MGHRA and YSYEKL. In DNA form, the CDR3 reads TGCGCCAGCAGTCTCGACAGGGCCGCTGAAGCTTTCTTT. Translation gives CASSLDRAAEAFF.

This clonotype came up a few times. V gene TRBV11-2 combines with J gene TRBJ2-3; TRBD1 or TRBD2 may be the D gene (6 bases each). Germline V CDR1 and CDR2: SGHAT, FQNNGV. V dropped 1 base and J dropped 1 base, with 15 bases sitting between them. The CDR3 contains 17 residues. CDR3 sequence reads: CASSLGWGASGTDTQYF. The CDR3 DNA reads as TGTGCCAGCAGCTTAGGATGGGGGGCGTCCGGCACAGATACGCAGTATTTT.

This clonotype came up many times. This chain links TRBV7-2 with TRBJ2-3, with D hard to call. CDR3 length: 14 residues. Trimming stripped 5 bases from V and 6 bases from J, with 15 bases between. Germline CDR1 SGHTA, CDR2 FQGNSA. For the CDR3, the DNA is TGTGCCAGCAGCCCTCAAGCCCTAGGGGATACGCAGTATTTT. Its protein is CASSPQALGDTQYF.

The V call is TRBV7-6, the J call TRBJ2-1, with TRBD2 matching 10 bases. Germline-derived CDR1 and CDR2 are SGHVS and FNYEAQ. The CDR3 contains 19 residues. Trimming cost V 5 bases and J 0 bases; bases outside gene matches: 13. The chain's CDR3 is CASSQAGGPSLSSYNEQFF. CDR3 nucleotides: TGTGCCAGCAGCCAAGCGGGGGGGCCTTCGTTAAGCTCCTACAATGAGCAGTTCTTC.

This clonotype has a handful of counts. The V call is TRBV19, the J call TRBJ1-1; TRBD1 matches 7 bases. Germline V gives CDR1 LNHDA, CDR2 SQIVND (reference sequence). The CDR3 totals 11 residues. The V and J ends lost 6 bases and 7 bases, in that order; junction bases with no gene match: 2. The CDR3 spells CASRGQLEAFF. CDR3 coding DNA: TGTGCCAGTAGGGGACAGCTTGAAGCTTTCTTT.

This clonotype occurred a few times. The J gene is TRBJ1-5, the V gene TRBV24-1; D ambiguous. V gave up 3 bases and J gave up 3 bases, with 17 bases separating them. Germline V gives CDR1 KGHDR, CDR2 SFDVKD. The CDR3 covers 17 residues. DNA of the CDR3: TGTGCCACCAGTGATCCGGAAGTGGTAGCAGACAATCAGCCCCAGCATTTT. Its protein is CATSDPEVVADNQPQHF.

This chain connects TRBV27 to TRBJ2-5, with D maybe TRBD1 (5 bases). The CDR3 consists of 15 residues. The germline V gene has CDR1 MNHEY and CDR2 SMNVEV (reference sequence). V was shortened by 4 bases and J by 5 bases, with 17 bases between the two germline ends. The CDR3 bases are TGTGCCAGCAGTTCCGCAGGGCTTGAGGATGAGACCCAGTACTTC. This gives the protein CASSSAGLEDETQYF.

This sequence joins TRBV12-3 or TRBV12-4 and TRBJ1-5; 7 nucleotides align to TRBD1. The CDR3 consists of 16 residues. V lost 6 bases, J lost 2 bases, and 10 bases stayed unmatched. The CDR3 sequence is CASSREGAPGNQPQHF. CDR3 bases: TGTGCCAGCAGCCGTGAGGGGGCCCCTGGCAATCAGCCCCAGCATTTT.

CDR3 amino acids: CASSLWSSGSTSTDTQYF. The CDR3 nucleotides read TGTGCCAGCAGCTTATGGTCTAGCGGTTCTACTAGCACAGATACGCAGTATTTT. The chain couples TRBV7-9 to TRBJ2-3; the match to TRBD2 covers 7 bases. V lost 2 bases, J lost 0 bases, and 11 bases stayed unmatched. This CDR3 contains 18 residues. CDR1 is SEHNR and CDR2 is FQNEAQ in the germline V gene (reference sequence).

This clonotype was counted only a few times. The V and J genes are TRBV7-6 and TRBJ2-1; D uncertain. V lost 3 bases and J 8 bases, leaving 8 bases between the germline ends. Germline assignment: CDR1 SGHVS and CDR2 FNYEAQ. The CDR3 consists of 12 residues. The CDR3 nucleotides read TGTGCCAGCAGCTTCCTTTGGGATGAGCAGTTCTTC. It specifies CASSFLWDEQFF. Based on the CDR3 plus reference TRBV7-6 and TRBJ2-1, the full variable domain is GAGVSQSPRYKVTKRGQDVALRCDPISGHVSLYWYRQALGQGPEFLTYFNYEAQQDKSGLPNDRFSAERPEGSISTLTIQRTEQRDSAMYRCASSFLWDEQFFGPGTRLTVL.

The CDR3 sequence is CASSPVHRAEQYF. The CDR3 DNA reads TGTGCCAGCAGTCCGGTGCACAGGGCCGAGCAGTACTTC. V and J are TRBV12-3 or TRBV12-4 and TRBJ2-7; tentative D call: TRBD1 (6 bases). Trimming left V 5 bases short and J 6 bases short, with 14 bases between. This CDR3 has 13 residues.

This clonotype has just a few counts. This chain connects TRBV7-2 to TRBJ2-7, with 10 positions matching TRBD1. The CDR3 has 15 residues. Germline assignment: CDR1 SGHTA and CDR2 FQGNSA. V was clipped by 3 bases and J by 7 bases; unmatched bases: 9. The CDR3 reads CASSFYRDRGPEQYF. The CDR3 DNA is TGTGCCAGCAGCTTCTACCGGGACAGGGGTCCAGAGCAGTACTTC.

Written as DNA, the CDR3 is TGTGCCAGCCACAGGGGGAATCAGCCCCAGCATTTT. It is translated as CASHRGNQPQHF. The chain joins TRBV6-6 to TRBJ1-5; TRBD1 matches 8 bases. There are 12 residues in the CDR3. After removal of 8 bases from V and 4 bases from J, the junction contained 1 base not matched to a gene. CDR1 and CDR2 from the germline V gene are MNHNY and SVGAGI (reference sequence).

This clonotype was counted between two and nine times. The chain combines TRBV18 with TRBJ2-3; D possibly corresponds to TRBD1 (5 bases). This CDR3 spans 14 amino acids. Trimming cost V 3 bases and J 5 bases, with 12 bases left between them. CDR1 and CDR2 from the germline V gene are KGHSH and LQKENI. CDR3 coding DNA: TGTGCCAGCTCACCCCGGACACGAGGAGATACGCAGTATTTT. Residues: CASSPRTRGDTQYF. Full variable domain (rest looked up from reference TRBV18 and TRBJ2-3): NAGVMQNPRHLVRRRGQEARLRCSPMKGHSHVYWYRQLPEEGLKFMVYLQKENIIDESGMPKERFSAEFPKEGPSILRIQQVVRGDSAAYFCASSPRTRGDTQYFGPGTRLTVL.

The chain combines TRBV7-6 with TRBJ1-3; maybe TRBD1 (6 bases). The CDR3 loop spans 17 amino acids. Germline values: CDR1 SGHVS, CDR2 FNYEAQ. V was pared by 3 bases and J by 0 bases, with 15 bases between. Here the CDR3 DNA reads TGTGCCAGCAGCTTTTCGCAGGGGAGACTCTCTGGAAACACCATATATTTT. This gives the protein CASSFSQGRLSGNTIYF.

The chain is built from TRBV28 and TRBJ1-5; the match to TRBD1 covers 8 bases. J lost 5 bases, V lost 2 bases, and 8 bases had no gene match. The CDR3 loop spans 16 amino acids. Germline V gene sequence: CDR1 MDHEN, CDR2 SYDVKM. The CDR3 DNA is TGTGCCAGCAGTTTAGAGGCAGGGGGCAGGGATCAGCCCCAGCATTTT. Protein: CASSLEAGGRDQPQHF.